Following are 12 T cell receptor beta chains from one sample sequenced in a study of T cells in Graves' hyperthyroidism and ophthalmopathy. The investigators amplified TCR beta CDR3 regions from RNA transcripts. First-round RT-PCR targeting the TCR CDR3 was performed with the HTBI primer set. TCRdb processed the multiplex PCR reads anew with MiXCR; each CDR3 protein has one entry. The data hold about 740,000 distinct CDR3 sequences, with 14% observed a single time. Sequences were obtained from blood. The receptors come from a woman aged 18-29 years with Graves' hyperthyroidism.

The chain joins TRBV29-1 to TRBJ2-7; 11 nucleotides line up with TRBD2. This CDR3 is built from 15 residues. J was trimmed by 1 base and V by 6 bases; bases with no gene match: 8. In germline, CDR1 is SQVTM, CDR2 ANQGSEA. CDR3 residues: CSVGLAGALSYEQYF. CDR3 DNA sequence: TGCAGCGTCGGACTAGCGGGCGCCTTATCCTACGAGCAGTACTTC.

This clonotype was seen at least ten times. The V and J genes are TRBV27 and TRBJ1-1; perhaps TRBD1 as D (6 bases). The germline V gene encodes CDR1 MNHEY and CDR2 SMNVEV (reference sequence). The CDR3 runs to 14 residues. Trimming removed 6 bases from V and 7 bases from J, with 18 bases in between. This CDR3 is CASSRSGAVYEAFF. The CDR3 DNA reads TGTGCCAGCAGCCGATCGGGGGCTGTTTATGAAGCTTTCTTT.

This clonotype was counted many times. V usage is TRBV7-2 and J usage is TRBJ2-4; D could derive from TRBD1 or TRBD2 (5 bases each). Trimming removed 1 base from V and 4 bases from J, with 14 bases in between. The CDR3 loop spans 16 amino acids. The germline CDR1 and CDR2 sequences are SGHTA and FQGNSA. This CDR3 reads CASSLGGVGEKNIQYF. Written as DNA, the CDR3 is TGTGCCAGCAGCTTAGGAGGGGTGGGTGAGAAAAACATTCAGTACTTC.

The chain couples TRBV5-6 to TRBJ1-6, with D possibly being TRBD1 (6 bases). Trimming took 3 bases from V and 8 from J, leaving 15 bases between them. The CDR3 covers 15 residues. CDR1 and CDR2 from the germline V gene are SGHDT and YYEEEE. In DNA, the CDR3 is TGTGCCAGCAGCTCTAGCCTATCAGGGGATTCACCCCTCCACTTT. This gives the protein CASSSSLSGDSPLHF.

In this sample, this clonotype turned up a few times. V and J are TRBV5-6 and TRBJ2-1; D is undetermined. The CDR3 runs to 21 residues. The germline gives CDR1 SGHDT, CDR2 YYEEEE. Trimming removed 4 bases at V and 0 bases at J, with 29 bases between. The CDR3: CASSPVLSDFSLRSSYNEQFF. The CDR3 DNA is TGTGCCAGCAGCCCAGTACTTTCAGACTTTTCCCTTAGGAGCTCCTACAATGAGCAGTTCTTC.

This clonotype showed up just a few times. The chain links TRBV5-5 to TRBJ2-3; D is perhaps TRBD1 or TRBD2 (6 bases each). Per germline, CDR1 SGHKS and CDR2 YYEKEE (reference sequence). V dropped 4 bases and J dropped 6 bases, with 21 bases sitting between them. This CDR3 spans 16 amino acids. DNA of the CDR3: TGTGCCAGCAGCCCCTCAGTAGGGGGGTCCCGGGATACGCAGTATTTT. Translated, it gives CASSPSVGGSRDTQYF.

This chain joins TRBV15 and TRBJ2-7, with D possibly matching TRBD2 (6 bases). Germline loops: CDR1 LNHNV, CDR2 YYDKDF (reference sequence). V was cut by 1 base and J by 7 bases, with 8 bases left in between. This CDR3 is built from 12 residues. CDR3 region: CATSRASGEQYF. CDR3 nucleotides: TGTGCCACCAGCAGAGCCAGCGGGGAGCAGTACTTC. The whole variable domain, remainder taken from reference TRBV15 and TRBJ2-7, is DAMVIQNPRYQVTQFGKPVTLSCSQTLNHNVMYWYQQKSSQAPKLLFHYYDKDFNNEADTPDNFQSRRPNTSFCFLDIRSPGLGDTAMYLCATSRASGEQYFGPGTRLTVT.

This clonotype was recorded many times. The rearrangement uses TRBV3-1 and TRBJ1-1; D possibly corresponds to TRBD1 (5 bases). The CDR3 consists of 12 residues. Germline-derived CDR1 and CDR2 are LGHDT and YNNKEL (reference sequence). V was clipped by 3 bases and J by 7 bases, with 9 bases between them. CDR3 in DNA: TGTGCCAGCAGCCAGGGGGAAGGTGAAGCTTTCTTT. Translating it yields CASSQGEGEAFF.

This clonotype was counted only a few times. Here the CDR3 reads CASSSYGGLMNTEAFF. CDR3 in DNA: TGTGCCAGCAGTTCCTATGGGGGCCTCATGAACACTGAAGCTTTCTTT. The V gene is TRBV12-3 or TRBV12-4, the J gene TRBJ1-1; D might be TRBD1 (6 bases). V lost 4 bases, J lost 0 bases, and 15 bases lay in between. The CDR3 loop spans 16 amino acids.

This clonotype was observed at least ten times. CDR3 amino acids: CAMQGVAGGSNTGELFF. CDR3 coding DNA: TGTGCCATGCAAGGAGTAGCGGGAGGATCGAACACCGGGGAGCTGTTTTTT. The chain links TRBV5-4 to TRBJ2-2; 10 bases line up with TRBD2. CDR1 SGHNT and CDR2 YYREEE come from the germline V gene (reference sequence). The CDR3 has 17 residues. With V trimmed by 9 bases and J by 0 bases, 11 bases remained unmatched.

This clonotype was found many times. The chain joins TRBV7-9 to TRBJ2-4, with TRBD1 identical over 9 bases. Germline V CDR1 and CDR2: SEHNR, FQNEAQ (reference sequence). Losses at the gene ends were 5 bases for V and 8 bases for J; bases not matched to a gene: 7. This CDR3 comprises 14 residues. DNA of the CDR3: TGTGCCAGCAGCCCCGGACAGGGGTTAGACATTCAGTACTTC. Its translation is CASSPGQGLDIQYF.

This clonotype was recorded at least ten times. The V call is TRBV10-1, the J call TRBJ1-1; D possibly corresponds to TRBD1 (6 bases). The V end lost 6 bases, the J end lost 5 bases, and 13 bases lay between the germline ends. Germline CDR1 reads WNHNN; CDR2 reads SYGVQD (reference sequence). This CDR3 comprises 13 residues. The CDR3 region has the DNA TGCGCCAGCAGACAGGGCCTTGGGACTGAAGCTTTCTTT. Translation: CASRQGLGTEAFF.